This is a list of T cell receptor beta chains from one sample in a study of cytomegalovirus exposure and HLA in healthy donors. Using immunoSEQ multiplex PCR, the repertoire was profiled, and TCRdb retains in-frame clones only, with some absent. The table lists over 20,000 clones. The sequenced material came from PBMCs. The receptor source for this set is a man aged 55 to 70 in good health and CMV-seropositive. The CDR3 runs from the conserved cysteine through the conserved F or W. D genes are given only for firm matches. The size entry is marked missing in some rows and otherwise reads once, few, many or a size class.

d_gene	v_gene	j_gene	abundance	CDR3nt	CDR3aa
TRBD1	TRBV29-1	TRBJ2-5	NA	TGCAGCGTGGACAGGGGGCTGGGAGAGACCCAGTACTTC	CSVDRGLGETQYF
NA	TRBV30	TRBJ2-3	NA	TGTGCCTGGAGTGTACGGGCCGGGAAAGGCACAGATACGCAGTATTTT	CAWSVRAGKGTDTQYF
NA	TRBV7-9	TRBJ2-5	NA	TGTGCCAGCAGCTCTACGGGTCAGCGAATCCAAGAGACCCAGTACTTC	CASSSTGQRIQETQYF
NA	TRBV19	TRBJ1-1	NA	TGTGCCAGTAGGGGCGGACAGCTGAACACTGAAGCTTTCTTT	CASRGGQLNTEAFF
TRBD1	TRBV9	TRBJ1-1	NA	TGTGCCAGCAGCGTCGGGACAGGGGTTGGGGGCACTGAAGCTTTCTTT	CASSVGTGVGGTEAFF
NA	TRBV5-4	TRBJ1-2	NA	TGTGCCAGCAGCATGGGGTTAGAGGGTGGGCGTGGCTACACCTTC	CASSMGLEGGRGYTF
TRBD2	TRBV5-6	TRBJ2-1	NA	TGTGCCAGCAGCCCCCCCCGGCTAGCGGACTACAATGAGCAGTTCTTC	CASSPPRLADYNEQFF
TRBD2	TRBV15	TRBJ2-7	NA	TGTGCCACCAGCAGCGGACTAGCGGGTGTGCGGGCCTACGAGCAGTACTTC	CATSSGLAGVRAYEQYF
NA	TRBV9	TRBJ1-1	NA	TGTGCCAGCAGCGGAGGCCATTTGCACACTGAAGCTTTCTTT	CASSGGHLHTEAFF
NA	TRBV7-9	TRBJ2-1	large	TGTGCCAGCAGCTTAGTGGGGGAAGGGGGAACCGATGAGCAGTTCTTC	CASSLVGEGGTDEQFF
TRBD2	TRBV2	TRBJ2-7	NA	TGTGCCAGCAGTGGGACTAGCGGGAGCTACGAGCAGTACTTC	CASSGTSGSYEQYF
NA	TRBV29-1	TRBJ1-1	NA	TGCAGCGTCGCACAGGGGAACACTGAAGCTTTCTTT	CSVAQGNTEAFF
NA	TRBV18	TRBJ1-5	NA	TGTGCCAGCTCACCACCGATCATCCAGAATCAGCCCCAGCATTTT	CASSPPIIQNQPQHF
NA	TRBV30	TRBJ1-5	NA	TGTGCCTGGAGTGTTTCGACGGTGGGGGCGAGTCAGCCCCAGCATTTT	CAWSVSTVGASQPQHF
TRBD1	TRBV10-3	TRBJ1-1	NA	TGTGCCATCAGGGGGCAGGGGGCTTCCACTGAAGCTTTCTTT	CAIRGQGASTEAFF
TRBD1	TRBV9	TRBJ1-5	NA	TGTGCCAGCAGCGTAGGACAGGGGGCTAGCCAGCCCCAGCATTTT	CASSVGQGASQPQHF
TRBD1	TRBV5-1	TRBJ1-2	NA	TGCGCCAGCAGCCCCCTAGTACAGGGGCCCGTTCATGGCTACACCTTC	CASSPLVQGPVHGYTF
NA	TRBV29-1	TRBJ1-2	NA	TGCAGCGTTCCACCCAGGCCCGGGGGCTATGGCTACACCTTC	CSVPPRPGGYGYTF
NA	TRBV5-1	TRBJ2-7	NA	TGCGCCAGCAGCTCGGCCTACGAGCAGTACTTC	CASSSAYEQYF
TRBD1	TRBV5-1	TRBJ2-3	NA	TGCGCCAGCGCACGGGACAGACACCCAGATACGCAGTATTTT	CASARDRHPDTQYF
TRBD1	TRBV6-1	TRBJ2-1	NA	TGTGCCAGCAGTGAAGTTGGCAGGGGGCGAGGTGAGCAGTTCTTC	CASSEVGRGRGEQFF
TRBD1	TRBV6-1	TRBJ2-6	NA	TGTGCCAGCAGTGCAGGGGGTGGGGCCAACGTCCTGACTTTC	CASSAGGGANVLTF
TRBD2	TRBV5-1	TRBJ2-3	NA	TGCGCCAGCAGCCCTTTAAGGGGTGCTAGCGGGAGTGTCACAGATACGCAGTATTTT	CASSPLRGASGSVTDTQYF
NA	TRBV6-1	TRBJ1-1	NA	TGTGCCAGCAGTGAATTGACGGGATCGCTTGGCACTGAAGCTTTCTTT	CASSELTGSLGTEAFF
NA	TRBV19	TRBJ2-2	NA	TGTGCCAGTAGTTTGATAGGGGACACCGGGGAGCTGTTTTTT	CASSLIGDTGELFF
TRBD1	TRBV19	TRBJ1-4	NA	TGTGCCAGTAGTCTACCGGGGACAGGGTTGGAAAAACTGTTTTTT	CASSLPGTGLEKLFF
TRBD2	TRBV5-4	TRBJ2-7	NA	TGTGCCAGCAGCCTGCGGGGACTAGCGGGAGGGCCTACTGCCTACGAGCAGTACTTC	CASSLRGLAGGPTAYEQYF
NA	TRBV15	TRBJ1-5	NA	TGTGCCACCAGCAGAGAACAGCATAGCAATCAGCCCCAGCATTTT	CATSREQHSNQPQHF
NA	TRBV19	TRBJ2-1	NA	TGTGCCAGTAGTATCCGAGGGGAGCAGTTCTTC	CASSIRGEQFF
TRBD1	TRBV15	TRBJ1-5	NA	TGTGCCACCAGCAGCCGACAGGGTGGATTGAGCAATCAGCCCCAGCATTTT	CATSSRQGGLSNQPQHF
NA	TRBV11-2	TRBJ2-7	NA	TGTGCCAGCAGCTTAGATCGTTCGGCAGGGACCTACGAGCAGTACTTC	CASSLDRSAGTYEQYF
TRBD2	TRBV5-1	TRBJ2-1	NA	TGCGCCAGCAGCTTGGCGGGGGGAGAGGGGAATGAGCAGTTCTTC	CASSLAGGEGNEQFF
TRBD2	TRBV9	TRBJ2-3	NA	TGTGCCAGCAGCGTAGACGCTAGCGGGAAAACTGGAAATACGCAGTATTTT	CASSVDASGKTGNTQYF
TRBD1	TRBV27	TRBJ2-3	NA	TGTGCCAGCAGAGCTCAGGGGGTAGATACGCAGTATTTT	CASRAQGVDTQYF
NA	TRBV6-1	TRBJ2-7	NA	TGTGCCAGCACACTAGCCCCGACTCACGAGCAGTACTTC	CASTLAPTHEQYF
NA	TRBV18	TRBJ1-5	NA	TGTGCCAGCTCACCACCGAATCAACGAGGTGGCAATCAGCCCCAGCATTTT	CASSPPNQRGGNQPQHF
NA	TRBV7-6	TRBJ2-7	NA	TGTGCCAGCAGCCCCCTCACAGGTCCCCCCTCGGGGCAGTACTTC	CASSPLTGPPSGQYF
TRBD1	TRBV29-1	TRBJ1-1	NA	TGCAGCGCCCAACGACAGGGGGCCTACACTGAAGCTTTCTTT	CSAQRQGAYTEAFF
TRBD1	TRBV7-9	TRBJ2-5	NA	TGTGCCAGCAGCTCGGAAACAGGGGGCTCCCCCGCCCAGTACTTC	CASSSETGGSPAQYF
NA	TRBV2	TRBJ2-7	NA	TGTGCCAGCACTACGCGGGGATTAACGTACGAGCAGTACTTC	CASTTRGLTYEQYF
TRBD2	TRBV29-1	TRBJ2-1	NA	TGCAGCGTGGAGCGGGGCTTATACAATGAGCAGTTCTTC	CSVERGLYNEQFF